The 20 T cell receptor beta chains given below trace back to one sample, sequenced in a study of regulatory T cells in long-lasting Graves disease. Building the TCR beta libraries relied on iRepertoire HTBI primers, and CDR3 regions underwent Arm-PCR. TCRdb independently ran MiXCR on the multiplex PCR reads; one entry per CDR3 protein. The table shows 420,000 or so distinct CDR3 sequences, with about 16% occurring only once. Stated time point: newly diagnosed GD, antithyroid drugs for less than 3 months. RNA extracted from PBMCs served as the sequencing template. This sample also appeared in a second study, on T cells in Graves' hyperthyroidism and ophthalmopathy.

The sequencing used peripheral blood mononuclear cells (PBMCs), collected at new diagnosis, from a patient treated with antithyroid drugs. The source of these receptors is a woman in her late teens or twenties with Graves disease.

This clonotype was picked up many times. An end of the junction differs from the germline gene, which may be a read error. The chain recombines TRBV18 with TRBJ1-2; 7 nucleotides line up with TRBD1. Looked up from germline, CDR1 is KGHSH and CDR2 is LQKENI. The CDR3 loop spans 14 amino acids. The CDR3 protein is CASSQSIDRVVSDF. Written as DNA, the CDR3 is TGTGCCAGCTCACAATCAATTGACAGGGTGGTCTCAGACTTC.

The chain couples TRBV6-5 to TRBJ1-1; D unresolved. CDR3 length: 14 amino acids. Trimming took off 0 bases at V and 4 bases at J, with 9 bases between the two ends. CDR1 MNHEY and CDR2 SVGAGI come from the germline V gene. The CDR3 sequence: CASSYSANPTEAFF. For the CDR3, the DNA is TGTGCCAGCAGTTACTCGGCCAATCCCACTGAAGCTTTCTTT.

This rearrangement joins TRBV7-2 to TRBJ1-2; TRBD1 agrees at 10 bases. V was pared by 4 bases and J by 8 bases, with 4 bases of the junction left unmatched. CDR1 is SGHTA, CDR2 FQGNSA, per germline. CDR3 size: 13 residues. The CDR3 reads CASSSDRGQGYTF. The CDR3 DNA reads as TGTGCCAGCAGCTCCGACAGGGGGCAGGGCTACACCTTC.

To note about this clonotype: At one boundary the junction diverges from the germline segment, which might be a read error. The V call is TRBV7-2, the J call TRBJ2-1, with 9 bases identical to TRBD2. The CDR3 covers 14 residues. Germline lookup yields CDR1 SGHTA and CDR2 FQGNSA. The CDR3 reads CASSHLAGDNEQFF. The CDR3 region has the DNA TGCGCCAGCAGCCACTTAGCGGGAGACAATGAGCAGTTCTTC.

A note on this clonotype: A much larger clone differs from this one at a single base, so this may be a read error. V gene TRBV6-2 or TRBV6-3 combines with J gene TRBJ2-3; D uncertain. Looked up from germline, CDR1 is MNHEY and CDR2 is SVGEGT. CDR3 length: 12 residues. V was pared by 4 bases and J by 4 bases, with 6 bases between. DNA of the CDR3: TGTGCCAGCAGTTTCAACGCAGATACGCAGTATTTT. Residues: CASSFNADTQYF.

This clonotype was detected many times. The genes are TRBV28 and TRBJ1-5; D is ambiguous. V was shortened by 6 bases and J by 0 bases, with 18 bases between the two germline ends. Germline V lookup: CDR1 MDHEN, CDR2 SYDVKM. This CDR3 spans 17 amino acids. The CDR3 sequence: CASRRAPTLYSNQPQHF. Written as DNA, the CDR3 is TGTGCCAGCAGACGAGCACCAACCCTCTATAGCAATCAGCCCCAGCATTTT. Looking up the rest from reference TRBV28 and TRBJ1-5 gives the full variable domain: DVKVTQSSRYLVKRTGEKVFLECVQDMDHENMFWYRQDPGLGLRLIYFSYDVKMKEKGDIPEGYSVSREKKERFSLILESASTNQTSMYLCASRRAPTLYSNQPQHFGDGTRLSIL.

A few counts support this clonotype. The chain carries TRBV7-3 and TRBJ1-1; D not resolved. The CDR3 is made up of 13 amino acids. From germline, CDR1 is SGHTA and CDR2 FQGTGA. Trimming shortened V by 5 bases and J by 6 bases, and 13 bases separated the two germline ends. CDR3 DNA sequence: TGTGCCAGCAGCGCTAAAGACGGCGCTGAAGCTTTCTTT. This encodes CASSAKDGAEAFF.

The gene calls are TRBV7-3 and TRBJ2-4; TRBD2 is a possible D gene (7 bases). V gave up 7 bases and J gave up 0 bases, with 13 bases separating them. The CDR3 sequence is 15 residues long. Per the germline V gene, CDR1 is SGHTA and CDR2 is FQGTGA. The CDR3 DNA reads TGTGCCAGCACCAAGGGGGGGGTAGCCAAAAACATTCAGTACTTC. The encoded protein is CASTKGGVAKNIQYF.

This clonotype was seen only a few times. The chain combines TRBV5-1 with TRBJ2-5, with TRBD1 as a possible D gene (6 bases). Trimming took off 4 bases at V and 1 base at J, with 17 bases between the two ends. This CDR3 is 16 amino acids long. Germline V gives CDR1 SGHRS, CDR2 YFSETQ. CDR3 nucleotides: TGCGCCAGCAGCCCCCTACAGGGTACCTTCCAAGAGACCCAGTACTTC. Translated, it gives CASSPLQGTFQETQYF.

The V gene is TRBV20-1, the J gene TRBJ2-3, with TRBD2 as a possible D gene (5 bases). CDR1 and CDR2 (germline): DFQATT, SNEGSKA (reference sequence). The CDR3 contains 15 residues. Deletions cut 0 bases from V and 0 bases from J, with 10 bases between. The CDR3 region has the DNA TGCAGTGCTAGAGATAGGAGCGGTAGCACAGATACGCAGTATTTT. Translated, it gives CSARDRSGSTDTQYF.

A note on this clonotype: This could be a read error, since a much larger clone is one nucleotide away. The J gene is TRBJ2-4, the V gene TRBV7-8; TRBD2 matches at 9 bases. The V gene end was trimmed by 5 bases and the J gene end by 13 bases; junction bases not matched to a gene: 15. Per the germline V gene, CDR1 is SGHVS and CDR2 is FQNEAQ. The CDR3 totals 15 residues. The CDR3 nucleotides read TGTGCCAGCAGCCCCACTAGCGGGTTGAACAATGAGCAGTACTTC. Protein: CASSPTSGLNNEQYF. Supplemented by reference TRBV7-8 and TRBJ2-4, the full variable domain reads GAGVSQSPRYKVAKRGQDVALRCDPISGHVSLFWYQQALGQGPEFLTYFQNEAQLDKSGLPSDRFFAERPEGSVSTLKIQRTQQEDSAVYLCASSPTSGLNNEQYFGAGTRLSVL.

The V and J genes are TRBV2 and TRBJ1-2; 7 bases map to TRBD1. Losses at the gene ends were 6 bases for V and 6 bases for J; bases not matched to a gene: 22. From germline, CDR1 is SNHLY and CDR2 FYNNEI. The CDR3 is made up of 18 amino acids. The CDR3 sequence: CASRKTGVSRGLGDGYTF. The CDR3 DNA sequence: TGTGCCAGCAGGAAAACAGGGGTCTCCCGCGGCCTAGGTGATGGCTACACCTTC. Together with reference TRBV2 and TRBJ1-2, the CDR3 gives the full variable domain: EPEVTQTPSHQVTQMGQEVILRCVPISNHLYFYWYRQILGQKVEFLVSFYNNEISEKSEIFDDQFSVERPDGSNFTLKIRSTKLEDSAMYFCASRKTGVSRGLGDGYTFGSGTRLTVV.

In this sample, this clonotype turned up many times. The chain links TRBV6-1 to TRBJ2-2; no clear D gene. Per germline, CDR1 MNHNS and CDR2 SASEGT. This CDR3 contains 14 residues. V was cut by 3 bases and J by 2 bases, with 7 bases left in between. In DNA form, the CDR3 reads TGTGCCAGCAGTGACCGAACCAACACCGGGGAGCTGTTTTTT. Residues: CASSDRTNTGELFF.

This clonotype was seen many times. This rearrangement joins TRBV29-1 to TRBJ2-7, with D perhaps TRBD2 (5 bases). The CDR3 consists of 14 residues. The V gene's germline CDR1 is SQVTM and CDR2 ANQGSEA. Trimming removed 7 bases at V and 3 bases at J, with 19 bases between. The CDR3 sequence: CSAGLGSAHYEQYF. CDR3 in DNA: TGCAGCGCCGGGCTTGGGAGCGCCCACTACGAGCAGTACTTC.

V usage is TRBV18 and J usage is TRBJ2-3; TRBD2 matches 11 bases. Germline V gene lookup returns CDR1 KGHSH and CDR2 LQKENI. V trimming: 5 bases; J trimming: 5 bases; junction bases outside the gene matches: 9. The CDR3 length is 16 residues. The CDR3 region is CASSSTSGSSLDTQYF. CDR3 DNA sequence: TGTGCCAGCTCAAGCACTAGCGGGAGTTCCTTAGATACGCAGTATTTT.

The chain joins TRBV28 to TRBJ1-1, with 12 bases identical to TRBD1. Germline values: CDR1 MDHEN, CDR2 SYDVKM. The junction had 14 bases not matched to a gene; V was cut back by 6 bases and J by 6 bases. The CDR3 is 17 residues long. The CDR3 nucleotides are TGTGCCAGCAGCACCGGGACAGGGGGCGCTTTGGTACCTGAAGCTTTCTTT. Amino acids: CASSTGTGGALVPEAFF.

This clonotype was counted between two and nine times. The gene calls are TRBV27 and TRBJ2-2; D may match TRBD1 or TRBD2 (5 bases each). CDR1 is MNHEY, CDR2 SMNVEV, per germline (reference sequence). The CDR3 length is 16 residues. V lost 6 bases, J lost 5 bases, and 19 bases lay in between. This CDR3 is CASSRSWGSRTGELFF. CDR3 coding DNA: TGTGCCAGCAGCCGCAGTTGGGGGAGTAGGACCGGGGAGCTGTTTTTT.

The chain links TRBV28 to TRBJ2-4, with D hard to call. Germline-derived CDR1 and CDR2 are MDHEN and SYDVKM. This CDR3 has 13 amino acids. V was pared by 3 bases and J by 7 bases, with 10 bases between. The CDR3 DNA reads TGTGCCAGCAGTTTTGTTTTGAGGAACATTCAGTACTTC. Residues: CASSFVLRNIQYF.

This clonotype was recorded many times. The chain links TRBV5-1 to TRBJ2-7; 7 bases fit TRBD2. The CDR3 totals 15 residues. V trimming: 4 bases; J trimming: 3 bases; junction bases outside the gene matches: 10. Per germline, CDR1 SGHRS and CDR2 YFSETQ. CDR3: CASSASAGVFYEQYF. DNA of the CDR3: TGCGCCAGCAGCGCCTCTGCGGGAGTGTTCTACGAGCAGTACTTC. Using reference TRBV5-1 and TRBJ2-7 for the parts outside the CDR3, the full variable domain is KAGVTQTPRYLIKTRGQQVTLSCSPISGHRSVSWYQQTPGQGLQFLFEYFSETQRNKGNFPGRFSGRQFSNSRSEMNVSTLELGDSALYLCASSASAGVFYEQYFGPGTRLTVT.

This clonotype was seen a few times. The gene calls are TRBV6-1 and TRBJ2-7, with D unclear. Germline-derived CDR1 and CDR2 are MNHNS and SASEGT. The CDR3 runs 12 residues. The V end lost 3 bases, the J end lost 7 bases, and 10 bases lay between the germline ends. CDR3 DNA sequence: TGTGCCAGCAGTGACAGTCTTCGTGAGCAGTACTTC. This encodes CASSDSLREQYF.